This entry features one T cell receptor beta chain sequence. Its antigen is undetermined. CDR1 DFQATT and CDR2 SNEGSKA come from the germline V gene (reference sequence). The CDR3 is 17 residues long. Libraries of TRB cDNA were made by 5' RACE and carried UMIs. From the 5' RACE reads, TCRdb lists one entry per CDR3 protein and no DNA. This table lists over 50,000 distinct CDR3 sequences. This record belongs to a study of CXCR3-negative and CXCR3-positive naive CD8 T cells. Overall study findings and caveats: Most assays were run on fresh PBMCs (CXCR3 expression partially decreased after cryopreservation). Naive cells that were CXCR3-negative or CXCR3-positive used TRBV-TRBJ genes alike, while memory cells diverged. Much lower diversity was found in memory CD8+ cells, while both naive subsets had comparably high diversity. Greater hydrophobicity was found in TRB CDR3s of CXCR3-positive naive cells than of CXCR3-negative naive cells.

Cells that were CD45RO-CCR7+CD27+CD95- constituted naive CD8+ T cells. This receptor was obtained from a human donor in good health. Some clones in this sample may be carry-over from other donors' samples. V usage is TRBV20-1 and J usage is TRBJ2-1; the D call of TRBD1 rests on TCRdb alone, since no DNA is present to check it. The sequencing sample was made of naive CXCR3+ CD8+ T cells from blood. Subset indicated: CD45RO-CCR7+CD27+CD95- naive CD8+ T cells expressing CXCR3 (TNR3+). The chain's CDR3 is CSAPRGNLPSSYNEQFF.